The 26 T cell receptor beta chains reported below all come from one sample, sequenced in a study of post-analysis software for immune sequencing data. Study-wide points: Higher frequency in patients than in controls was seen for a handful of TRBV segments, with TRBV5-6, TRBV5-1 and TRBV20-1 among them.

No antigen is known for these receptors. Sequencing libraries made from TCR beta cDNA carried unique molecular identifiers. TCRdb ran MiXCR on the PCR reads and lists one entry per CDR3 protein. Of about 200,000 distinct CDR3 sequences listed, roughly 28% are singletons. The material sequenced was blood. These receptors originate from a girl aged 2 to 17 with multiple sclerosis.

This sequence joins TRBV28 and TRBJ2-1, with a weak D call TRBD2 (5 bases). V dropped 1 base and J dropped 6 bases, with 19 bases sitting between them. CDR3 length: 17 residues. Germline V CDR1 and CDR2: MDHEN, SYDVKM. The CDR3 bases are TGTGCCAGCAGTTTATTTCGAGGGTCTGTGGGGTTCAATGAGCAGTTCTTC. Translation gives CASSLFRGSVGFNEQFF.

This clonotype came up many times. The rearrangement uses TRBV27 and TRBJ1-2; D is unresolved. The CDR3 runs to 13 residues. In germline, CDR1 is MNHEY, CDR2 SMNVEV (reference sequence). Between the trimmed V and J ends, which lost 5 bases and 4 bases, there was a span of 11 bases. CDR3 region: CASSPLLGYGYTF. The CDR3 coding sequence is TGTGCCAGCAGTCCACTTCTTGGCTATGGCTACACCTTC.

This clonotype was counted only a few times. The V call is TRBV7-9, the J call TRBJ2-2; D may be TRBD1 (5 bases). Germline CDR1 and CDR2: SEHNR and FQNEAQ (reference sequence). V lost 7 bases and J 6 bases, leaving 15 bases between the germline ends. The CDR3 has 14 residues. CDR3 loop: CASTDRQFPGELFF. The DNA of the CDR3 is TGTGCCAGCACCGACCGACAGTTTCCCGGGGAGCTGTTTTTT.

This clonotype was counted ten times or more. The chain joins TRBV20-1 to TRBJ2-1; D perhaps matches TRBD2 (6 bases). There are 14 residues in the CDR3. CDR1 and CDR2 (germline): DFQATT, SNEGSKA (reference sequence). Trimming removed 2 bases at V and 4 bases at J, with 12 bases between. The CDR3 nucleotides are TGCAGTGCTAGACCGGGAGTCGGGTACAATGAGCAGTTCTTC. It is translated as CSARPGVGYNEQFF.

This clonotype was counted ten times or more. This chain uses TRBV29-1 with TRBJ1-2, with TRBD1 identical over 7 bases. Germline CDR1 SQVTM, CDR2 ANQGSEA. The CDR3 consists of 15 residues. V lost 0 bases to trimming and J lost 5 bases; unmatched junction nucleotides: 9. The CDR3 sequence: CSVEDDRARGYGYTF. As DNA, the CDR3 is TGCAGCGTTGAAGACGACAGGGCTAGGGGATATGGCTACACCTTC.

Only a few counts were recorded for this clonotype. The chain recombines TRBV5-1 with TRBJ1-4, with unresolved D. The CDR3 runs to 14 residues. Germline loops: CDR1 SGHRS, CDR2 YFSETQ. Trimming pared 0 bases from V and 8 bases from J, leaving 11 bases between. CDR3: CASSLVAGGEKLFF. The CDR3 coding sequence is TGCGCCAGCAGCTTGGTGGCCGGCGGGGAAAAACTGTTTTTT.

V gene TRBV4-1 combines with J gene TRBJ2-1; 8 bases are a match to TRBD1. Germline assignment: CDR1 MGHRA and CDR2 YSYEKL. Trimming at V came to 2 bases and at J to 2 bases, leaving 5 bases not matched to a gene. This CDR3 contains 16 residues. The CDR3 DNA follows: TGCGCCAGCAGCCAACCTCCGGGACAGGCCTACAATGAGCAGTTCTTC. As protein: CASSQPPGQAYNEQFF.

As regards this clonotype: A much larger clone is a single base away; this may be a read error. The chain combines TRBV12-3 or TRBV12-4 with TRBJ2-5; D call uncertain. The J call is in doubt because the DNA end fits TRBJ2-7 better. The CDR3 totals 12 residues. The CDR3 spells CASNLGDYEQYF. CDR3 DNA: TGTGCCAGCAATTTAGGAGACTACGAGCAGTACTTC.

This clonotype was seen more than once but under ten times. CDR3 nucleotides: TGCGCCAGCAGCCCCTCTAGCGTACGCTTACCATACAATGAGCAGTTCTTC. Amino acid sequence: CASSPSSVRLPYNEQFF. The chain employs TRBV5-1 and TRBJ2-1; D possibly corresponds to TRBD2 (6 bases). V was clipped by 4 bases and J by 4 bases, with 21 bases between them. Germline CDR1 and CDR2: SGHRS and YFSETQ. The CDR3 length is 17 residues.

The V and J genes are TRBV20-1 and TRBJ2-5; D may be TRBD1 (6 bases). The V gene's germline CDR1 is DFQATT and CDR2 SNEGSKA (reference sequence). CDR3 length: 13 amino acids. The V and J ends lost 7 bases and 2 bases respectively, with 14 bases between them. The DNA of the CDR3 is TGCAGTGTCCCGCAGGGGCGTCAAGAGACCCAGTACTTC. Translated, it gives CSVPQGRQETQYF.

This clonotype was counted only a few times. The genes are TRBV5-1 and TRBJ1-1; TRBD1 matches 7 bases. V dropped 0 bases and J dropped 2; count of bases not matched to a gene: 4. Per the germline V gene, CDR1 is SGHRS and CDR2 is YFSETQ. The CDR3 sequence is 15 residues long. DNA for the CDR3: TGCGCCAGCAGCTTGGTTGACAGGGACAACACTGAAGCTTTCTTT. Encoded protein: CASSLVDRDNTEAFF.

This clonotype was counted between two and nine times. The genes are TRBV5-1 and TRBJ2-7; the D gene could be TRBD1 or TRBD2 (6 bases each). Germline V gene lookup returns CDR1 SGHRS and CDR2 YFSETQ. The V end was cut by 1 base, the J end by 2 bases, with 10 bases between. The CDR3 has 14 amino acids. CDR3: CASSLRGPPYEQYF. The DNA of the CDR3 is TGCGCCAGCAGCTTGCGGGGGCCTCCCTACGAGCAGTACTTC. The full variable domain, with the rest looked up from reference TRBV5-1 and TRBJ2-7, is KAGVTQTPRYLIKTRGQQVTLSCSPISGHRSVSWYQQTPGQGLQFLFEYFSETQRNKGNFPGRFSGRQFSNSRSEMNVSTLELGDSALYLCASSLRGPPYEQYFGPGTRLTVT.

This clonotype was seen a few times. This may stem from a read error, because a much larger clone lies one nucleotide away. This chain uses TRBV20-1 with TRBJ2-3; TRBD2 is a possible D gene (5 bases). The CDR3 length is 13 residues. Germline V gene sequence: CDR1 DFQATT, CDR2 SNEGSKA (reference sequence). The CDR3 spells CSRASPSTDTRYF. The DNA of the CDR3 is TGCAGTAGGGCATCTCCTAGCACAGATACGCGGTATTTT.

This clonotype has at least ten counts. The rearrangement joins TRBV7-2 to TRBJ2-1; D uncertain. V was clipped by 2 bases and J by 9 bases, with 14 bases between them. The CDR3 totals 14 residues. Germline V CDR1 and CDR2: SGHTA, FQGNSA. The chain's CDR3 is CASSLQASDGEQFF. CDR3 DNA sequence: TGTGCCAGCAGCTTACAAGCGTCAGACGGTGAGCAGTTCTTC.

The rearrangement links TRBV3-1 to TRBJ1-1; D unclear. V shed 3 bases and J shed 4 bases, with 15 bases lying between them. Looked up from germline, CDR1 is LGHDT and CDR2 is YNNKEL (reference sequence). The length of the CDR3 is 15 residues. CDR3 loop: CASSQKNRRSTEAFF. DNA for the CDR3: TGTGCCAGCAGCCAGAAAAACCGACGGTCCACTGAAGCTTTCTTT.

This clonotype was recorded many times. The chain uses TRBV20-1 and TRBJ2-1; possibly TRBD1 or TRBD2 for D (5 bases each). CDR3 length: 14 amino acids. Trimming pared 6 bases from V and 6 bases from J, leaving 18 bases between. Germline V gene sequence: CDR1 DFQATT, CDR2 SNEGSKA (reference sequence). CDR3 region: CSADLTSGGNEQFF. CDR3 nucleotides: TGCAGTGCGGATTTGACCTCTGGGGGCAATGAGCAGTTCTTC.

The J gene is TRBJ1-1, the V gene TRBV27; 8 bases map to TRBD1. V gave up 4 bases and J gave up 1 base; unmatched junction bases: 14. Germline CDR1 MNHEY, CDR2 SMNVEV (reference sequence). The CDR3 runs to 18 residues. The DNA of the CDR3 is TGTGCCAGCAGTTCCCCCGGGAGGACAGGGTATGGGAACACTGAAGCTTTCTTT. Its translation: CASSSPGRTGYGNTEAFF.

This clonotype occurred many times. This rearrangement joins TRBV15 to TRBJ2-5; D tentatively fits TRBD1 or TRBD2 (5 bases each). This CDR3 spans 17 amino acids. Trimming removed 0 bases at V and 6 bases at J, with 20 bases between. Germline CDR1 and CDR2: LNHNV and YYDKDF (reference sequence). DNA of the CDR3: TGTGCCACCAGCAGAGATGCATTGGGGACGGCGTGGAAGACCCAGTACTTC. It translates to CATSRDALGTAWKTQYF.

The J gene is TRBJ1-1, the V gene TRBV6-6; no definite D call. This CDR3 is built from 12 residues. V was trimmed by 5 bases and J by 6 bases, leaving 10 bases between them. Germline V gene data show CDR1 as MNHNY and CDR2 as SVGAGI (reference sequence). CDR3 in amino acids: CASSGQAAEAFF. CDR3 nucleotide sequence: TGTGCCAGCAGTGGTCAGGCAGCTGAAGCTTTCTTT.

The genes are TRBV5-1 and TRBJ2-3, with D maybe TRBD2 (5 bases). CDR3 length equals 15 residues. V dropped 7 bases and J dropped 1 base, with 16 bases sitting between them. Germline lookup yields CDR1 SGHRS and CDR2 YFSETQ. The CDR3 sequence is CASVKSGLCTDTQYF. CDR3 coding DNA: TGCGCCAGCGTCAAAAGCGGTTTGTGCACAGATACGCAGTATTTT.

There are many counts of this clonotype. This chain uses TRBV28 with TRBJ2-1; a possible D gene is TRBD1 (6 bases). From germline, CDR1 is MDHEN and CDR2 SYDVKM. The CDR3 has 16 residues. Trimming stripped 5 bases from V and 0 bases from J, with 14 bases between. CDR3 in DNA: TGTGCCAGCAGTCCCAGGGGTATGAGCTCCTACAATGAGCAGTTCTTC. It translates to CASSPRGMSSYNEQFF.

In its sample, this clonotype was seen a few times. The CDR3 here is CASSPYARDRDDNEQFF. The CDR3 region has the DNA TGTGCCAGCTCACCATACGCACGGGACAGGGATGACAATGAGCAGTTCTTC. The chain combines TRBV18 with TRBJ2-1, with 9 bases identical to TRBD1. The ends lost 2 bases at V and 5 bases at J; junction bases unmatched: 10. Germline values: CDR1 KGHSH, CDR2 LQKENI. The CDR3 is 17 amino acids.

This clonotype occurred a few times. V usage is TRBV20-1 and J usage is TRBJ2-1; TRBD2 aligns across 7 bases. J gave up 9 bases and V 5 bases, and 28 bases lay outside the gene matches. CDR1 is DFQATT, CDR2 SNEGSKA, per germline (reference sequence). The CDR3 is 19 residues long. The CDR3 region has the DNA TGCAGTGCTGCCCGGACAAGTTTTGGGGTTGGGGAGGGAGTTGGTGAGCAGTTCTTC. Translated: CSAARTSFGVGEGVGEQFF.

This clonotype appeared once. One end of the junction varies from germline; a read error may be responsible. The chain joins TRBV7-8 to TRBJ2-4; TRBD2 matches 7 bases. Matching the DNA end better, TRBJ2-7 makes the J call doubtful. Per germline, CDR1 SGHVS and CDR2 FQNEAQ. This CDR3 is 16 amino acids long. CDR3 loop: CACSIPQRGGPYEQYF. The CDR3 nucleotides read TGTGCCTGCAGCATACCCCAGCGGGGAGGGCCATACGAGCAGTACTTC.

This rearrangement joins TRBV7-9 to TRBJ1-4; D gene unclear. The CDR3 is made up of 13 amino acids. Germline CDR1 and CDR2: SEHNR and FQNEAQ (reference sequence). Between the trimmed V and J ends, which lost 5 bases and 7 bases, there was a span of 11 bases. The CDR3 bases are TGTGCCAGCAGCCCCAAAGTGCTTGAAAAACTGTTTTTT. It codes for CASSPKVLEKLFF.

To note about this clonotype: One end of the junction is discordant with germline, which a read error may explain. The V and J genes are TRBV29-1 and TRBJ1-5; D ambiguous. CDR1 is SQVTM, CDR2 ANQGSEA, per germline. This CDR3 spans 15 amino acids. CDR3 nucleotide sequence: TGCAGCGTCGGTGACGGGGTCCTTGGCAATCAGCCCCGGCATTTT. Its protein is CSVGDGVLGNQPRHF. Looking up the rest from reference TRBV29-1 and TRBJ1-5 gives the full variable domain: SAVISQKPSRDICQRGTSLTIQCQVDSQVTMMFWYRQQPGQSLTLIATANQGSEATYESGFVIDKFPISRPNLTFSTLTVSNMSPEDSSIYLCSVGDGVLGNQPRHFGDGTRLSIL.